Shown below are 16 T cell receptor beta chains from a single sample sequenced in a study of T cell clones after liver transplantation. This table comes from immunoSEQ multiplex PCR, and its TCRdb copy is limited to in-frame clones, with some not included. The sample gives about 47,000 clones, about 90% of which show up once; about 15% is in the top ten. The material was CD8+ T cells from blood, obtained 12 months after liver transplant. Source of these receptors: a human patient who received a liver transplant. Some T cells may originate from the graft donor.

The V call is TRBV14, the J call TRBJ2-1, with no clear D. This CDR3 is 14 amino acids long. Germline V gene data show CDR1 as SGHDN and CDR2 as FVKESK. The ends were cut back, 8 bases at V and 7 bases at J, with 18 bases in the middle. The CDR3 reads CASQLSNDRNEQFF. The CDR3 DNA follows: TGTGCCAGCCAACTATCGAATGATCGTAATGAGCAGTTCTTC.

The count of this clone is one. The chain has TRBV28 and TRBJ1-1; a weak D match, TRBD1 (5 bases). The CDR3 runs 16 residues. Germline V gives CDR1 MDHEN, CDR2 SYDVKM. The V and J ends lost 6 bases and 0 bases respectively, with 17 bases between them. The CDR3 nucleotides are TGTGCCAGCAGCATCACCCCTGACAGCCTGAACACTGAAGCTTTCTTT. Protein sequence: CASSITPDSLNTEAFF.

The rearrangement uses TRBV5-1 and TRBJ2-7; perhaps TRBD2 as D (6 bases). Germline lookup yields CDR1 SGHRS and CDR2 YFSETQ. Trimming pared 0 bases from V and 3 bases from J, leaving 10 bases between. The length of the CDR3 is 14 residues. This CDR3 reads CASSLGGGSYEQYF. CDR3 bases: TGCGCCAGCAGCTTGGGCGGAGGGAGCTACGAGCAGTACTTC.

CDR3 region: CASSQDQLGTYEQYF. Here the CDR3 DNA reads TGCGCCAGCAGCCAAGATCAGTTAGGTACCTACGAGCAGTACTTC. The rearrangement links TRBV4-1 to TRBJ2-7; the D is unclear. Trimming removed 0 bases at V and 2 bases at J, with 11 bases between. This CDR3 contains 15 residues. The V gene's germline CDR1 is MGHRA and CDR2 YSYEKL.

This clone occurred a few times. The genes are TRBV15 and TRBJ1-5, with 10 bases lining up with TRBD1. From germline, CDR1 is LNHNV and CDR2 YYDKDF (reference sequence). The V segment lost 0 bases and the J segment 8 bases; nucleotides outside the gene matches: 4. The CDR3 is made up of 15 amino acids. CDR3 sequence: CATSREGQGLEPQHF. CDR3 coding DNA: TGTGCCACCAGCAGAGAGGGACAGGGGCTGGAGCCCCAGCATTTT.

The rearrangement joins TRBV6-1 to TRBJ2-3; TRBD2 matches at 7 bases. The length of the CDR3 is 16 residues. Losses at the gene ends were 3 bases for V and 1 base for J; bases not matched to a gene: 7. Germline lookup yields CDR1 MNHNS and CDR2 SASEGT. The CDR3 region has the DNA TGTGCCAGCAGTGACGCGGGAGAAGGTGGCACAGATACGCAGTATTTT. Encoded protein: CASSDAGEGGTDTQYF.

The rearrangement joins TRBV27 to TRBJ2-5, with D possibly being TRBD1 (5 bases). The CDR3 has 13 amino acids. Trimming cost V 3 bases and J 5 bases, with 10 bases left between them. Germline CDR1 reads MNHEY; CDR2 reads SMNVEV (reference sequence). The CDR3, as DNA: TGTGCCAGCAGTTTGGGGTCAGGGGAGACCCAGTACTTC. It translates to CASSLGSGETQYF.

This clone was observed a few times. The gene calls are TRBV27 and TRBJ2-3, with D perhaps TRBD1 (6 bases). The CDR3 consists of 16 residues. V dropped 1 base and J dropped 0 bases, with 11 bases sitting between them. Germline V gene lookup returns CDR1 MNHEY and CDR2 SMNVEV (reference sequence). Here the CDR3 DNA reads TGTGCCAGCAGTTTATTTCTTGGGACAAGCACAGATACGCAGTATTTT. Translation gives CASSLFLGTSTDTQYF.

The chain has TRBV5-1 and TRBJ2-2; 11 nucleotides match TRBD1. CDR1 is SGHRS, CDR2 YFSETQ, per germline. The CDR3 runs 16 residues. The V segment lost 3 bases and the J segment 7 bases; nucleotides outside the gene matches: 8. The CDR3 sequence: CASSWGPGQGVGELFF. DNA of the CDR3: TGCGCCAGCAGCTGGGGTCCGGGACAGGGGGTCGGGGAGCTGTTTTTT.

There are a few counts of this clone. V usage is TRBV7-9 and J usage is TRBJ1-1, with D perhaps matching TRBD1 (6 bases). The germline V gene encodes CDR1 SEHNR and CDR2 FQNEAQ (reference sequence). This CDR3 has 13 amino acids. Trimming pared 5 bases from V and 5 bases from J, leaving 12 bases between. CDR3 protein: CASSPVTGTEAFF. CDR3 in DNA: TGTGCCAGCAGCCCAGTAACAGGGACTGAAGCTTTCTTT. Drawing the rest from reference TRBV7-9 and TRBJ1-1, the complete variable domain is DTGVSQNPRHKITKRGQNVTFRCDPISEHNRLYWYRQTLGQGPEFLTYFQNEAQLEKSRLLSDRFSAERPKGSFSTLEIQRTEQGDSAMYLCASSPVTGTEAFFGQGTRLTVV.

The chain joins TRBV4-1 to TRBJ2-7; D is tentatively TRBD1 or TRBD2 (5 bases each). The CDR3 runs 18 residues. Germline V lookup: CDR1 MGHRA, CDR2 YSYEKL. The V gene lost 1 base and the J gene lost 0 bases, with 19 bases spanning the gap. The CDR3 DNA sequence: TGCGCCAGCAGCCAAGGGCCCGGGACGTTCCTCAGCTCCTACGAGCAGTACTTC. Encoded protein: CASSQGPGTFLSSYEQYF.

This chain uses TRBV9 with TRBJ2-7; 8 bases are shared with TRBD2. The length of the CDR3 is 16 residues. V lost 6 bases, J lost 5 bases, and 16 bases stayed unmatched. Germline V lookup: CDR1 SGDLS, CDR2 YYNGEE. CDR3 bases: TGTGCCAGCACAAAGGAGGTCGGGACTAGGTTGGACGAGCAGTACTTC. Translating gives CASTKEVGTRLDEQYF.

V gene TRBV5-1 combines with J gene TRBJ2-3; 7 bases are shared with TRBD2. This CDR3 comprises 19 residues. The junction had 17 bases not matched to a gene; V was cut back by 0 bases and J by 4 bases. Germline values: CDR1 SGHRS, CDR2 YFSETQ. The CDR3 loop reads CASSLVVRGTTRAADTQYF. The CDR3 coding sequence is TGCGCCAGCAGCTTGGTCGTTCGGGGGACTACCAGAGCCGCAGATACGCAGTATTTT.

This clone was observed a single time. This chain joins TRBV7-9 and TRBJ1-2, with D tentatively TRBD1 (5 bases). The V end was cut by 0 bases, the J end by 0 bases, with 11 bases between. CDR1 and CDR2 from the germline V gene are SEHNR and FQNEAQ (reference sequence). The CDR3 is 16 amino acids. CDR3 in amino acids: CASSLAFPGTNYGYTF. For the CDR3, the DNA is TGTGCCAGCAGCTTAGCGTTTCCAGGGACTAACTATGGCTACACCTTC.

The V call is TRBV27, the J call TRBJ2-7; no clear D. With 2 bases removed from V and 1 base from J, the gap between germline ends came to 15 bases. The germline V gene encodes CDR1 MNHEY and CDR2 SMNVEV (reference sequence). The CDR3 is 16 residues long. The CDR3 coding sequence is TGTGCCAGCAGTTTAATCGCTGACCCGAGGTCCTACGAGCAGTACTTC. Amino acids: CASSLIADPRSYEQYF.

The V and J genes are TRBV4-1 and TRBJ1-2, with 9 nucleotides matching TRBD1. V gave up 0 bases and J gave up 3 bases; unmatched junction bases: 2. The germline V gene has CDR1 MGHRA and CDR2 YSYEKL. CDR3 length: 15 residues. CDR3 loop: CASSQEDRGYYGYTF. The CDR3 region has the DNA TGCGCCAGCAGCCAAGAGGACAGGGGATACTATGGCTACACCTTC.